The 17 T cell receptor beta chains listed next were all sequenced from one sample in a study of control samples from healthy donors and cancer patients. Data came from immunoSEQ multiplex PCR; TCRdb stores just in-frame clones and leaves some out. The sample lists tens of thousands of clones; roughly nine tenths were seen once. The source material was blood. The receptors come from a woman aged 45-60 years in good health.

This chain uses TRBV6-1 with TRBJ2-3; 9 nucleotides align to TRBD1. This CDR3 spans 15 amino acids. V trimming: 1 base; J trimming: 3 bases; junction bases outside the gene matches: 2. The germline V gene has CDR1 MNHNS and CDR2 SASEGT. The DNA for the CDR3 is TGTGCCAGCAGTGAAGGCGGGACAGGGACAGATACGCAGTATTTT. Its protein product is CASSEGGTGTDTQYF.

The V gene is TRBV9, the J gene TRBJ1-3; the match to TRBD1 covers 9 bases. V was pared by 3 bases and J by 2 bases, with 0 bases of the junction left unmatched. This CDR3 comprises 14 residues. CDR1 is SGDLS and CDR2 is YYNGEE in the germline V gene. CDR3 nucleotide sequence: TGTGCCAGCAGCGGACAGGGGGCTGGAAACACCATATATTTT. This codes for CASSGQGAGNTIYF.

The chain combines TRBV2 with TRBJ1-1, with 7 nucleotides matching TRBD1. There are 15 residues in the CDR3. Germline V CDR1 and CDR2: SNHLY, FYNNEI. The V and J ends lost 8 bases and 0 bases, in that order; junction bases with no gene match: 9. The CDR3 region has the DNA TGTGCCAGCTATTTTGAGGGACAGATGAACACTGAAGCTTTCTTT. This sequence encodes CASYFEGQMNTEAFF.

The CDR3 region is CASSPYRTDTQYF. The CDR3 DNA reads TGTGCCAGCAGTCCCTATCGCACAGATACGCAGTATTTT. The chain couples TRBV27 to TRBJ2-3; D is undetermined. The CDR3 contains 13 residues. The germline V and J ends were trimmed by 5 bases and 1 base, with 7 bases remaining between them. Looked up from germline, CDR1 is MNHEY and CDR2 is SMNVEV (reference sequence).

V and J are TRBV9 and TRBJ2-3; unclear D gene. The germline CDR1 and CDR2 sequences are SGDLS and YYNGEE. Trimming pared 0 bases from V and 2 bases from J, leaving 10 bases between. The CDR3 covers 15 residues. This chain's CDR3 is CASSVGTHPTDTQYF. DNA of the CDR3: TGTGCCAGCAGCGTAGGGACGCATCCCACAGATACGCAGTATTTT.

V usage is TRBV4-3 and J usage is TRBJ1-1; no definite D call. Per the germline V gene, CDR1 is LGHNA and CDR2 is YSLEER. V gave up 4 bases and J gave up 4 bases, with 19 bases separating them. The CDR3 spans 16 residues. CDR3: CASSPQGAGFGTEAFF. CDR3 nucleotide sequence: TGCGCCAGCAGCCCCCAAGGAGCGGGCTTCGGCACTGAAGCTTTCTTT.

The chain carries TRBV6-2 or TRBV6-3 and TRBJ1-2; the D is unclear. The CDR3 is made up of 15 amino acids. V lost 4 bases, J lost 1 base, and 13 bases lay in between. CDR1 is MNHEY, CDR2 SVGEGT, per germline. CDR3 loop: CASSSPPTVNYGYTF. The CDR3, as DNA: TGTGCCAGCAGTTCCCCCCCCACGGTTAACTATGGCTACACCTTC.

The chain recombines TRBV24-1 with TRBJ2-1; 7 nucleotides agree with TRBD1. The CDR3 loop spans 16 amino acids. CDR1 is KGHDR and CDR2 is SFDVKD in the germline V gene. With V trimmed by 4 bases and J by 6 bases, 11 bases remained unmatched. The CDR3 reads CATSDPGQFPLNEQFF. DNA of the CDR3: TGTGCCACCAGTGACCCGGGACAGTTCCCCCTCAATGAGCAGTTCTTC.

V is TRBV5-4 and J is TRBJ2-5; tentative D call: TRBD1 (6 bases). Per the germline V gene, CDR1 is SGHNT and CDR2 is YYREEE (reference sequence). The CDR3 has 17 residues. Trimming took off 4 bases at V and 3 bases at J, with 22 bases between the two ends. Here the CDR3 DNA reads TGTGCCAGCAGCGGGAGAATCCCCGGGACATTCAAAGAGACCCAGTACTTC. Its protein product is CASSGRIPGTFKETQYF.

The V and J genes are TRBV19 and TRBJ1-1, with a tentative D call TRBD1 (5 bases). The germline V and J ends were trimmed by 5 bases and 11 bases, with 21 bases remaining between them. The CDR3 runs to 14 residues. The germline gives CDR1 LNHDA, CDR2 SQIVND (reference sequence). CDR3 sequence: CASSDPGTSKAAFF. The CDR3 DNA sequence: TGTGCCAGTAGTGATCCCGGGACTTCCAAGGCGGCTTTCTTT.

V and J are TRBV9 and TRBJ1-6; a possible D gene is TRBD1 (6 bases). This CDR3 is built from 14 residues. Germline loops: CDR1 SGDLS, CDR2 YYNGEE. The ends were cut back, 1 base at V and 8 bases at J, with 10 bases in the middle. CDR3 residues: CASSVLAGDSPLHF. The CDR3 DNA reads as TGTGCCAGCAGCGTACTTGCAGGGGATTCACCCCTCCACTTT.

The genes are TRBV27 and TRBJ1-4; tentative D call: TRBD1 (5 bases). V lost 4 bases and J 8 bases, leaving 26 bases between the germline ends. There are 18 residues in the CDR3. Germline CDR1 is MNHEY and CDR2 is SMNVEV (reference sequence). CDR3 bases: TGTGCCAGCAGTTCCGCGCGGGCTGGACGAGCGGGGGGGGAAAAACTGTTTTTT. The encoded protein is CASSSARAGRAGGEKLFF. Drawing the rest from reference TRBV27 and TRBJ1-4, the complete variable domain is EAQVTQNPRYLITVTGKKLTVTCSQNMNHEYMSWYRQDPGLGLRQIYYSMNVEVTDKGDVPEGYKVSRKEKRNFPLILESPSPNQTSLYFCASSSARAGRAGGEKLFFGSGTQLSVL.

V is TRBV15 and J is TRBJ2-1; 8 positions match TRBD1. V lost 5 bases to trimming and J lost 7 bases; unmatched junction nucleotides: 13. Germline V gene lookup returns CDR1 LNHNV and CDR2 YYDKDF (reference sequence). This CDR3 is built from 16 residues. The CDR3: CATSRLEGQGRNEQFF. The CDR3 DNA is TGTGCCACCAGCCGACTTGAAGGACAGGGTAGAAATGAGCAGTTCTTC.

The chain combines TRBV6-5 with TRBJ1-3; D unresolved. CDR3 size: 16 residues. The germline V gene has CDR1 MNHEY and CDR2 SVGAGI. V lost 0 bases, J lost 4 bases, and 13 bases lay in between. This CDR3 is CASSYSQIPFGNTIYF. The CDR3 region has the DNA TGTGCCAGCAGTTACTCGCAAATCCCGTTCGGAAACACCATATATTTT.

CDR3 DNA: TGTGCCAGCAGCTTGGGACGGAGCTATGGCTACACCTTC. Translating it yields CASSLGRSYGYTF. The rearrangement links TRBV7-2 to TRBJ1-2, with D possibly being TRBD1 (5 bases). Trimming shortened V by 3 bases and J by 4 bases, and 9 bases separated the two germline ends. The V gene's germline CDR1 is SGHTA and CDR2 FQGNSA. The CDR3 is made up of 13 amino acids.

The chain couples TRBV2 to TRBJ1-1; 7 bases align to TRBD1. Germline trimming cut 6 bases from V and 7 bases from J; bases unmatched to any gene: 8. The CDR3 contains 13 residues. Germline-derived CDR1 and CDR2 are SNHLY and FYNNEI. The CDR3 region has the DNA TGTGCCAGCAGGAGGGACAGCCAGGGTGAAGCTTTCTTT. Encoded protein: CASRRDSQGEAFF.

The CDR3 sequence is CAISEGGLREKLFF. CDR3 DNA sequence: TGTGCCATCAGTGAGGGGGGATTAAGGGAAAAACTGTTTTTT. The rearrangement uses TRBV10-3 and TRBJ1-4; D is perhaps TRBD1 (5 bases). CDR1 is ENHRY and CDR2 is SYGVKD in the germline V gene. CDR3 length equals 14 residues. Deletions cut 2 bases from V and 8 bases from J, with 12 bases between.